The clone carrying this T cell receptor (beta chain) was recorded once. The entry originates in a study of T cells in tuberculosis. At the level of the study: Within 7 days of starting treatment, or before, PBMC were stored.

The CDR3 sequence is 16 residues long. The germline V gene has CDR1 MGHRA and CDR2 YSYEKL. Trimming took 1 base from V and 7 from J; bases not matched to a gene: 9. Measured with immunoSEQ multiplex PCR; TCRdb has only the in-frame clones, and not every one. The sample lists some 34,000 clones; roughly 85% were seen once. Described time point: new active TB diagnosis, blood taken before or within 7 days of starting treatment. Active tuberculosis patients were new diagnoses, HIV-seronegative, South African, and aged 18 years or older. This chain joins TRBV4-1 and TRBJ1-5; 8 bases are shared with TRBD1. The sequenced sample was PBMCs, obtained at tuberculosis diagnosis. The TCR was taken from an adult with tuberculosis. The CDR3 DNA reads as TGCGCCAGCAGCCAAGGGCCCACAGGGGGTCTCCAGCCCCAGCATTTT. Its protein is CASSQGPTGGLQPQHF.